The 2 T cell receptor beta chains presented below share a single source sample, sequenced in a study of Ad26.COV2.S vaccination and SARS-CoV-2 variants. The treatment denotes: roughly 19 received Ad26.COV2.S at low or high dose, single or two shots; roughly five received placebo; per-sample allocation not given. Sample collection was performed on day 63 after the first vaccine or placebo injection. Clones were sequenced by immunoSEQ multiplex PCR, and TCRdb holds only the in-frame ones, with some missing. Among about 390,000 clones listed, about 85% were seen once. The sample was peripheral blood, taken in a trial of Ad26.COV2.S vaccine versus placebo. The origin of the receptors is a person between 18 and 59 years old who received the Ad26.COV2.S COVID-19 vaccine or a placebo.

The chain carries TRBV27 and TRBJ2-3; 9 nucleotides agree with TRBD2. This CDR3 spans 14 amino acids. J gave up 9 bases and V 2 bases, and 6 bases lay outside the gene matches. Looked up from germline, CDR1 is MNHEY and CDR2 is SMNVEV (reference sequence). The CDR3 DNA sequence: TGTGCCAGCAGTTTAGCGGGGGGGTTCGAAACGCAGTATTTT. Protein sequence: CASSLAGGFETQYF.

The chain recombines TRBV18 with TRBJ1-1; D not resolved. V was clipped by 1 base and J by 3 bases, with 12 bases between them. The CDR3 extends over 15 amino acids. Germline V lookup: CDR1 KGHSH, CDR2 LQKENI. The CDR3 bases are TGTGCCAGCTCACCACGAGGGCCCCCCGACACTGAAGCTTTCTTT. This codes for CASSPRGPPDTEAFF.